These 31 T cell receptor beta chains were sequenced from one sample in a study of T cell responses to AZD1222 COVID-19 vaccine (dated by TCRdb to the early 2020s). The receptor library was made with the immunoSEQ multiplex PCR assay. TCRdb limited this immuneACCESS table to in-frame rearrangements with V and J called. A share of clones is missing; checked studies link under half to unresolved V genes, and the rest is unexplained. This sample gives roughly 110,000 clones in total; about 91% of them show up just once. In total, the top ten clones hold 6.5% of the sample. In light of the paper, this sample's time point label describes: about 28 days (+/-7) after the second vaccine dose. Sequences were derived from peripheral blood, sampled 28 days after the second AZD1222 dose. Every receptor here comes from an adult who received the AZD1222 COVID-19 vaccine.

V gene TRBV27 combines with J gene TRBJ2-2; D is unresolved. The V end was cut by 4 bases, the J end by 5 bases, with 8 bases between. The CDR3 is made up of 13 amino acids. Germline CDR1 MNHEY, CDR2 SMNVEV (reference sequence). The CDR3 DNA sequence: TGTGCCAGCAGTTATCGTGGGACCGGGGAGCTGTTTTTT. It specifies CASSYRGTGELFF.

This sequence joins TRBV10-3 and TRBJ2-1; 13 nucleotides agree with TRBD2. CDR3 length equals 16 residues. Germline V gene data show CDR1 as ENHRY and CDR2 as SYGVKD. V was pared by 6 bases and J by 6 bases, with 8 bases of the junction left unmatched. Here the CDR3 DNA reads TGTGCCATCAGGGGACCACTAGCGGGGGGGTCCAATGAGCAGTTCTTC. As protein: CAIRGPLAGGSNEQFF.

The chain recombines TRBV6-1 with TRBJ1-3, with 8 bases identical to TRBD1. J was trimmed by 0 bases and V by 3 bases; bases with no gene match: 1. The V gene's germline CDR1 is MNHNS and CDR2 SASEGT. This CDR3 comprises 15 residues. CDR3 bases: TGTGCCAGCAGTGACAGGGGGCTCTCTGGAAACACCATATATTTT. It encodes CASSDRGLSGNTIYF.

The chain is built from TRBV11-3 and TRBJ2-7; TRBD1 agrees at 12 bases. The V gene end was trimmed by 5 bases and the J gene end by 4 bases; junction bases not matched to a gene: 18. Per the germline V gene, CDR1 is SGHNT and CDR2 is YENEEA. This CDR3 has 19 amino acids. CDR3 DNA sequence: TGTGCCAGCAGCATTAGTGGGAAAGGGGGGACAGGGGGCAAGTACGAGCAGTACTTC. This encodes CASSISGKGGTGGKYEQYF. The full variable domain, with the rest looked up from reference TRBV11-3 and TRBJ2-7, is EAGVVQSPRYKIIEKKQPVAFWCNPISGHNTLYWYLQNLGQGPELLIRYENEEAVDDSQLPKDRFSAERLKGVDSTLKIQPAELGDSAVYLCASSISGKGGTGGKYEQYFGPGTRLTVT.

The CDR3 is CASRPSGGQQETQYF. CDR3 sequence (DNA): TGTGCCAGCAGGCCTAGCGGGGGGCAACAAGAGACCCAGTACTTC. The rearrangement links TRBV2 to TRBJ2-5; TRBD2 agrees at 11 bases. CDR3 length: 15 amino acids. V lost 6 bases and J lost 2; bases outside the gene matches: 5. Germline CDR1 reads SNHLY; CDR2 reads FYNNEI. The complete variable domain, with remaining parts taken from reference TRBV2 and TRBJ2-5, reads EPEVTQTPSHQVTQMGQEVILRCVPISNHLYFYWYRQILGQKVEFLVSFYNNEISEKSEIFDDQFSVERPDGSNFTLKIRSTKLEDSAMYFCASRPSGGQQETQYFGPGTRLLVL.

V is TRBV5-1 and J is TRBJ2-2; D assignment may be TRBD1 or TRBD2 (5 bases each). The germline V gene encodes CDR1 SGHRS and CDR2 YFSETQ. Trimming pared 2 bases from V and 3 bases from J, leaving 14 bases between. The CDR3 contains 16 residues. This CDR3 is CASSLQVGGDTGELFF. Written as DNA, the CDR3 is TGCGCCAGCAGCTTACAGGTCGGAGGTGACACCGGGGAGCTGTTTTTT. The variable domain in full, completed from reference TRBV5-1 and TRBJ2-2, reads KAGVTQTPRYLIKTRGQQVTLSCSPISGHRSVSWYQQTPGQGLQFLFEYFSETQRNKGNFPGRFSGRQFSNSRSEMNVSTLELGDSALYLCASSLQVGGDTGELFFGEGSRLTVL.

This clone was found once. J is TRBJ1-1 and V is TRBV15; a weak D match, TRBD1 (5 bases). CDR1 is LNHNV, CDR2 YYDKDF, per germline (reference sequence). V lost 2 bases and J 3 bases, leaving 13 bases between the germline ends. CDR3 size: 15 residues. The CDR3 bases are TGTGCCACCAGCAGACCTTGGAGGGGAGACACTGAAGCTTTCTTT. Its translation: CATSRPWRGDTEAFF.

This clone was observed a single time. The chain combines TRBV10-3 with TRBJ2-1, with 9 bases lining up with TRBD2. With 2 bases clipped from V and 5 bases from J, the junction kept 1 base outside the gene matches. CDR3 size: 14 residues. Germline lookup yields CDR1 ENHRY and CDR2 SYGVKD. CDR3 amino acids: CAISEVAGDNEQFF. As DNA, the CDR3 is TGTGCCATCAGTGAGGTAGCGGGGGACAATGAGCAGTTCTTC.

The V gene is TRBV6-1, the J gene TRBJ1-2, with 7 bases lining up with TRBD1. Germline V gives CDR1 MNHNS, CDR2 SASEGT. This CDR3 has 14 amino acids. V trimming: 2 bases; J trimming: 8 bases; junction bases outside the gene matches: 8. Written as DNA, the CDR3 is TGTGCCAGCAGTGAATGGGCACAGGGGATCGGCTACACCTTC. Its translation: CASSEWAQGIGYTF.

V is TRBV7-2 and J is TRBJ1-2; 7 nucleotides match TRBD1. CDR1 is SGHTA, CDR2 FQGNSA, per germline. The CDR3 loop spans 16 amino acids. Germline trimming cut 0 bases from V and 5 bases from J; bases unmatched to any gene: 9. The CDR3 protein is CASSLAAGPGQYGYTF. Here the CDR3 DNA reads TGTGCCAGCAGCTTAGCCGCTGGTCCGGGACAGTATGGCTACACCTTC. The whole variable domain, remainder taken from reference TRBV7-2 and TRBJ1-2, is GAGVSQSPSNKVTEKGKDVELRCDPISGHTALYWYRQSLGQGLEFLIYFQGNSAPDKSGLPSDRFSAERTGGSVSTLTIQRTQQEDSAVYLCASSLAAGPGQYGYTFGSGTRLTVV.

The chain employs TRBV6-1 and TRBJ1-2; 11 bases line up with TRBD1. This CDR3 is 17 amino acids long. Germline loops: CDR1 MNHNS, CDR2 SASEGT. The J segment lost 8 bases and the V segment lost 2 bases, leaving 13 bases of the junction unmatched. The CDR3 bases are TGTGCCAGCAGTGAACCTGGGCGGACAGGGGGCGATTACGGCTACACCTTC. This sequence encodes CASSEPGRTGGDYGYTF.

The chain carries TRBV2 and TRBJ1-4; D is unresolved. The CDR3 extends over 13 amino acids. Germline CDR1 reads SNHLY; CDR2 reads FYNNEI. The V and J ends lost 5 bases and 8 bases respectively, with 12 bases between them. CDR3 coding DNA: TGTGCCAGCAGTAATCGTGGTGGGGAAAAACTGTTTTTT. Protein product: CASSNRGGEKLFF.

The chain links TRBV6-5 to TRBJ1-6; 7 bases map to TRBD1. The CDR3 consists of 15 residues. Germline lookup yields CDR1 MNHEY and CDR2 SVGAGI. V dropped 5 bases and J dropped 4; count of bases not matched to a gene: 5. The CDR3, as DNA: TGTGCCAGCAGTCCCCAGGGGGTGTATAATTCACCCCTCCACTTT. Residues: CASSPQGVYNSPLHF.

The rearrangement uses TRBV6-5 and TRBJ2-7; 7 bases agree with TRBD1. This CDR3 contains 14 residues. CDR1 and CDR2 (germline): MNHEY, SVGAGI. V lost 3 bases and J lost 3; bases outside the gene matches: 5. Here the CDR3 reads CASSYNRDSYEQYF. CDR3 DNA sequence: TGTGCCAGCAGTTATAACCGGGACAGCTACGAGCAGTACTTC.

CDR3 sequence: CASSAWTGGTEAFF. DNA for the CDR3: TGTGCCAGCAGTGCCTGGACAGGAGGTACTGAAGCTTTCTTT. The V call is TRBV27, the J call TRBJ1-1, with 7 bases identical to TRBD1. This CDR3 has 14 amino acids. V lost 5 bases and J lost 5; bases outside the gene matches: 8. Germline loops: CDR1 MNHEY, CDR2 SMNVEV (reference sequence).

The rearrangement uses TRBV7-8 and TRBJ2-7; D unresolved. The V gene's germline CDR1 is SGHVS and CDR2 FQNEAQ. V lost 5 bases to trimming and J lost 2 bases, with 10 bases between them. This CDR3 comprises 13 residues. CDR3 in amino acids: CASSTDTTYEQYF. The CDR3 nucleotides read TGTGCCAGCAGCACAGACACGACCTACGAGCAGTACTTC.

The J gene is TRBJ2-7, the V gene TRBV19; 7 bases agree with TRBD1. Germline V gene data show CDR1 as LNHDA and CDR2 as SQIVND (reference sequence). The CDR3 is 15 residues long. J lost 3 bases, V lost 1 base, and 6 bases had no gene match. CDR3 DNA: TGTGCCAGTAGTATAGCGACAGGGATAATCTACGAGCAGTACTTC. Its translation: CASSIATGIIYEQYF.

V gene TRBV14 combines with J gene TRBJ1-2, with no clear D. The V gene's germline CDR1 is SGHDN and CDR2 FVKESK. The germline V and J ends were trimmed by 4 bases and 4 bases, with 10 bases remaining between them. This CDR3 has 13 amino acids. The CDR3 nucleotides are TGTGCCAGCAGCCGGACGGCTGTCTATGGCTACACCTTC. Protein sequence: CASSRTAVYGYTF.

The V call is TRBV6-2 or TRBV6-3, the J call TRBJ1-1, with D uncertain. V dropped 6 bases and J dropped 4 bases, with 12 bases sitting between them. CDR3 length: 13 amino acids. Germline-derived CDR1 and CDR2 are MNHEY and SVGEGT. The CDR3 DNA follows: TGTGCCAGCAGCCGTCGGGCTACCACTGAAGCTTTCTTT. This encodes CASSRRATTEAFF.

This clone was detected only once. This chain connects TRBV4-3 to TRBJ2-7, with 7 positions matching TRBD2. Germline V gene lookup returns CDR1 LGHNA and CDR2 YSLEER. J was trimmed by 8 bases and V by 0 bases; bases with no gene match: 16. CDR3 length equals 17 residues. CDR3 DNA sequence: TGCGCCAGCAGCCAAGAACTCTCGGGGACTAAATTCTCCCAGCAGTACTTC. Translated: CASSQELSGTKFSQQYF.

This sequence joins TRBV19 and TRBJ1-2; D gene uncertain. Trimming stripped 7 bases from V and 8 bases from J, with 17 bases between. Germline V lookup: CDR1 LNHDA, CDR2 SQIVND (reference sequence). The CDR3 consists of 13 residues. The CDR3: CASTITPAVGYTF. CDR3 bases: TGTGCCAGTACCATTACACCGGCCGTGGGCTACACCTTC.

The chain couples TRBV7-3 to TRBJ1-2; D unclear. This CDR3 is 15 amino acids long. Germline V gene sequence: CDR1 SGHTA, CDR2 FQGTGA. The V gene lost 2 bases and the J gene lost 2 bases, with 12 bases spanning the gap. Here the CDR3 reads CASSLEPSANYGYTF. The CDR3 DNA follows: TGTGCCAGCAGCTTAGAACCCTCAGCCAACTATGGCTACACCTTC.

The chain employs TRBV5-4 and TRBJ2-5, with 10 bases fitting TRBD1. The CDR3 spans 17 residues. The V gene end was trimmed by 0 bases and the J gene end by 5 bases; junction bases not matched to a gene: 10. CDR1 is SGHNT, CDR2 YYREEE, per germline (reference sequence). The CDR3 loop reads CASSLGGDRGLRETQYF. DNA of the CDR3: TGTGCCAGCAGCTTGGGTGGGGACAGGGGCTTACGGGAGACCCAGTACTTC.

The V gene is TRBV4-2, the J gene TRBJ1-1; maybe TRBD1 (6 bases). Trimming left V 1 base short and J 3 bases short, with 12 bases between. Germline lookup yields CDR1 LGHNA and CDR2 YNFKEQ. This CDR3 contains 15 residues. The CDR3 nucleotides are TGTGCCAGCAGCCAAGGAACGGCAGGGGACACTGAAGCTTTCTTT. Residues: CASSQGTAGDTEAFF.

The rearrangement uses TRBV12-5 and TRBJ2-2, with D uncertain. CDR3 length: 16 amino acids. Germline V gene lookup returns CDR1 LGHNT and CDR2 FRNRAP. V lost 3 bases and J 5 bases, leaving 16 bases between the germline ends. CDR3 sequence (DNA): TGTGCTAGTGGTTTCGCTATGGTAAGTACGACCGGGGAGCTGTTTTTT. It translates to CASGFAMVSTTGELFF.

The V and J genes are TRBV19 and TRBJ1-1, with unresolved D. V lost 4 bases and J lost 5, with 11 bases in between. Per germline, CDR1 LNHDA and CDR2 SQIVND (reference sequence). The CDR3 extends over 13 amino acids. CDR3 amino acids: CASSTAERTEAFF. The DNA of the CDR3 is TGTGCCAGTAGTACGGCGGAAAGGACTGAAGCTTTCTTT.

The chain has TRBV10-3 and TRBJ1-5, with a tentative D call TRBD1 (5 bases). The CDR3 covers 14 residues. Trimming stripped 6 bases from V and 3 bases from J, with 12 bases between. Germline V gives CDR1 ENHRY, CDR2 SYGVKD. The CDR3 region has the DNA TGTGCCATCAGGGACACTGGGGCCAATCAGCCCCAGCATTTT. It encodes CAIRDTGANQPQHF.

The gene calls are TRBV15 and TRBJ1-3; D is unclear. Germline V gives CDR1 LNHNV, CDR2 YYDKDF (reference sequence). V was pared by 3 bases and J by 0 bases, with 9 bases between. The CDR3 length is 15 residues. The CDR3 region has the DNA TGTGCCACCAGCAGGGAGCTGTCCTCTGGAAACACCATATATTTT. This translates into CATSRELSSGNTIYF.

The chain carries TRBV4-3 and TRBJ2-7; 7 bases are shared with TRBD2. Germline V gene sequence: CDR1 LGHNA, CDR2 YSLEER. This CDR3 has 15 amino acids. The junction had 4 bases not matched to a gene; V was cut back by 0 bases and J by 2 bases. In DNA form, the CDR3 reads TGCGCCAGCAGCCAAGAGAGACTAGCAACCTACGAGCAGTACTTC. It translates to CASSQERLATYEQYF.

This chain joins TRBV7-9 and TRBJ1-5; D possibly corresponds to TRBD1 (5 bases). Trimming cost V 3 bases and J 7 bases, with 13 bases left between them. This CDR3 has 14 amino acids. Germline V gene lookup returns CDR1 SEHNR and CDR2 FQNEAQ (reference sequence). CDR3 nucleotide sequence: TGTGCCAGCAGCTTCAATGGGGGGGGGCAGCCCCAGCATTTT. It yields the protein CASSFNGGGQPQHF.

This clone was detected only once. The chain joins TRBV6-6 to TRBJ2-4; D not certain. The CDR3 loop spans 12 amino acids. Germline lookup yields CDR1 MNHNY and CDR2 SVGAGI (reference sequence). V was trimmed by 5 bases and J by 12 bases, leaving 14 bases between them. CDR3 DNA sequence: TGTGCCAGCAGTACCCCTGACCGAAGTCAGTACTTC. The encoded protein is CASSTPDRSQYF.